These 21 T cell receptor beta chains share one sample of origin, sequenced in a study of tumor and adjacent non-tumor tissue in lung cancer. A modified ARM-PCR protocol with three rounds of nested PCR amplified TCRbeta. MiXCR, run by TCRdb on the multiplex PCR reads, gives a single entry per CDR3 protein. The table shows 100,000 to 150,000 distinct CDR3 sequences, with 60% to 70% occurring only once. This sample's RNA came from whole unsorted tissue. Sequenced: lung tumor tissue. These receptors originate from a man aged 25 to 45 with non-small cell lung cancer.

This clonotype was detected only a few times. This chain links TRBV5-6 with TRBJ2-5; 8 bases align to TRBD1. From germline, CDR1 is SGHDT and CDR2 YYEEEE. V shed 4 bases, J shed 4 bases, and the junction held 6 bases outside the gene matches. The CDR3 sequence is 14 residues long. The CDR3 nucleotides are TGTGCCAGCAGCCGAACAGGGGGAGGAGAGACCCAGTACTTC. Translated: CASSRTGGGETQYF.

Note on this clonotype: A much larger clone is a single base away; this may be a read error. The chain combines TRBV7-8 with TRBJ2-3; either TRBD1 or TRBD2 may fit D (5 bases each). This CDR3 has 16 residues. V was clipped by 5 bases and J by 2 bases, with 17 bases between them. Germline V gene data show CDR1 as SGHVS and CDR2 as FQNEAQ. The CDR3 DNA reads as TGTGCCAGCAGCCATCGGGACCGAGAATCCACAGATACGCAGTATTTT. Protein product: CASSHRDRESTDTQYF.

This clonotype was recorded many times. This sequence joins TRBV5-1 and TRBJ2-7; the D gene is possibly TRBD1 (5 bases). This CDR3 spans 12 amino acids. CDR1 SGHRS and CDR2 YFSETQ come from the germline V gene. The germline V and J ends were trimmed by 2 bases and 5 bases, with 8 bases remaining between them. The CDR3 coding sequence is TGCGCCAGCAGCTTTAGGGGCGACGAGCAGTACTTC. It is translated as CASSFRGDEQYF.

For this clonotype: This may stem from a read error, because a much larger clone lies one nucleotide away. The rearrangement joins TRBV29-1 to TRBJ1-4; D unclear. The CDR3 totals 13 residues. The V end lost 3 bases, the J end lost 8 bases, and 13 bases lay between the germline ends. The germline gives CDR1 SQVTM, CDR2 ANQGSEA. The DNA of the CDR3 is TGCAGCGTTGAGATGTCCCGGGCGGAAAAACTGTTTTTT. Translation gives CSVEMSRAEKLFF.

The chain couples TRBV4-1 to TRBJ2-1, with TRBD1 matching 9 bases. The J segment lost 2 bases and the V segment lost 1 base, leaving 0 bases of the junction unmatched. CDR3 length: 15 residues. From germline, CDR1 is MGHRA and CDR2 YSYEKL. The CDR3 spells CASSQGQGAYNEQFF. The CDR3 DNA is TGCGCCAGCAGCCAAGGACAGGGGGCCTACAATGAGCAGTTCTTC.

At least ten counts were recorded for this clonotype. The chain joins TRBV20-1 to TRBJ2-1, with D hard to call. V shed 3 bases and J shed 0 bases, with 9 bases lying between them. This CDR3 is built from 14 residues. Germline values: CDR1 DFQATT, CDR2 SNEGSKA (reference sequence). The DNA of the CDR3 is TGCAGTGCTAGCGCTCTCTCCTCCTACAATGAGCAGTTCTTC. Its translation is CSASALSSYNEQFF.

With respect to this clonotype: Lacking the conserved final phenylalanine or tryptophan, this CDR3 likely reflects a read error. The chain carries TRBV12-3 or TRBV12-4 and TRBJ2-4; 7 nucleotides align to TRBD2. The CDR3 sequence is 15 residues long. Trimming cost V 5 bases and J 0 bases; bases outside gene matches: 4. The CDR3 here is CASSRGVLAKNIQYI. CDR3 in DNA: TGTGCCAGCAGTCGGGGGGTATTAGCCAAAAACATTCAGTACATC.

Regarding this clonotype: One junction end disagrees with the germline gene, perhaps due to a read error. The chain is built from TRBV11-1 and TRBJ2-1; D uncertain. The CDR3 has 13 amino acids. Germline V gives CDR1 SGHAT, CDR2 FQDESV (reference sequence). The CDR3 sequence is CATSPYLYYEQFF. CDR3 DNA sequence: TGTGCCACCAGCCCCTACCTATACTATGAGCAGTTCTTC.

This clonotype was seen a few times. With a much larger clone just one base away, this may be a read error. This rearrangement joins TRBV11-2 to TRBJ2-5; tentative D call: TRBD1 (6 bases). Germline CDR1 SGHAT, CDR2 FQNNGV. This CDR3 comprises 15 residues. The DNA for the CDR3 is TGTGCCAGCAGCTTAGATCGCGTCAGGACAGAGACCCTGTACTTC. Translation: CASSLDRVRTETLYF. Full variable domain (outside the CDR3, taken from reference TRBV11-2 and TRBJ2-5): EAGVAQSPRYKIIEKRQSVAFWCNPISGHATLYWYQQILGQGPKLLIQFQNNGVVDDSQLPKDRFSAERLKGVDSTLKIQPAKLEDSAVYLCASSLDRVRTETLYFGPGTRLLVL.

As for this clonotype: A clone one base away is much larger, so this may be a read error. The rearrangement joins TRBV20-1 to TRBJ1-4, with TRBD1 as a possible D gene (6 bases). This CDR3 has 15 amino acids. Germline CDR1 and CDR2: DFQATT and SNEGSKA (reference sequence). The CDR3 bases are TGCGGTGCTCCCCTTAGGCCGGGGGCGGGTGAAAAACTGTTTTTT. This translates into CGAPLRPGAGEKLFF.

This clonotype has at least ten counts. This rearrangement joins TRBV20-1 to TRBJ1-5, with D hard to call. Germline V lookup: CDR1 DFQATT, CDR2 SNEGSKA (reference sequence). V was pared by 1 base and J by 0 bases, with 7 bases between. The CDR3 is 14 residues long. Here the CDR3 reads CSARAGDSNQPQHF. CDR3 coding DNA: TGCAGTGCTAGAGCTGGGGATAGCAATCAGCCCCAGCATTTT.

A word on this clonotype: A much larger clone lies one base from this, so it may be a read error. The chain recombines TRBV20-1 with TRBJ2-1; D remains ambiguous. The germline V gene has CDR1 DFQATT and CDR2 SNEGSKA (reference sequence). The CDR3 totals 13 residues. CDR3 loop: CSATGGEYNVQFF. The CDR3 nucleotides read TGCAGTGCTACAGGCGGCGAATACAATGTGCAGTTCTTC.

This clonotype was recorded once. A much more abundant neighbour one base away suggests this may be a read error. J is TRBJ2-1 and V is TRBV20-1; TRBD1 matches 10 bases. The CDR3 spans 14 residues. The ends lost 5 bases at V and 10 bases at J; junction bases unmatched: 11. Germline CDR1 DFQATT, CDR2 SNEGSKA (reference sequence). CDR3 DNA sequence: TGCAGTGCTTCCTACCGGGACAGGGGTGAGGAGCAGTTCTTC. It encodes CSASYRDRGEEQFF.

The chain joins TRBV11-1 to TRBJ2-1; tentative D call: TRBD1 (5 bases). Trimming took off 8 bases at V and 9 bases at J, with 17 bases between the two ends. Germline V gene sequence: CDR1 SGHAT, CDR2 FQDESV (reference sequence). The CDR3 is made up of 13 amino acids. The DNA for the CDR3 is TGTGCCAGCCGACTGACAGCCCCCATTGAGCAGTTCTTC. Protein product: CASRLTAPIEQFF. Using reference TRBV11-1 and TRBJ2-1 for the parts outside the CDR3, the full variable domain is EAEVAQSPRYKITEKSQAVAFWCDPISGHATLYWYRQILGQGPELLVQFQDESVVDDSQLPKDRFSAERLKGVDSTLKIQPAELGDSAMYLCASRLTAPIEQFFGPGTRLTVL.

Of note for this clonotype: The junction shows a germline mismatch at one end, possibly a read error. The J gene is TRBJ2-5, the V gene TRBV4-3, with TRBD2 as a possible D gene (6 bases). This CDR3 contains 15 residues. The germline V gene has CDR1 LGHNA and CDR2 YSLEER. For the CDR3, the DNA is TGCGCCAGCAACCGTAGTAGGCAGGGAGGAGAGACCCAGTGCTTC. Its protein is CASNRSRQGGETQCF.

V gene TRBV11-2 combines with J gene TRBJ2-3, with 12 bases lining up with TRBD2. The V gene end was trimmed by 5 bases and the J gene end by 0 bases; junction bases not matched to a gene: 6. The CDR3 length is 17 residues. Looked up from germline, CDR1 is SGHAT and CDR2 is FQNNGV. The CDR3 protein is CASSKRGLAGSTDTQYF. Here the CDR3 DNA reads TGTGCCAGCAGCAAACGGGGACTAGCGGGTAGCACAGATACGCAGTATTTT.

Concerning this clonotype itself: One end of the junction is discordant with germline, which a read error may explain. This rearrangement joins TRBV14 to TRBJ2-7; 8 bases agree with TRBD1. Germline V gene lookup returns CDR1 SGHDN and CDR2 FVKESK. CDR3 length: 15 amino acids. The CDR3, as DNA: TGTGCTAGCAGCCGGCAGCAGGGGGCTGCCTACGAGCAGTACTTC. This sequence encodes CASSRQQGAAYEQYF.

About this clonotype itself: It is likely a read error, because the conserved phenylalanine at the end of the CDR3 is missing. The J gene is TRBJ2-7, the V gene TRBV11-2; D ambiguous. Germline V gene lookup returns CDR1 SGHAT and CDR2 FQNNGV. There are 12 residues in the CDR3. The CDR3 loop is CASSLVSYEQYL. CDR3 nucleotide sequence: TGTGCCAGCAGTTTAGTCTCCTACGAGCAGTACCTC.

In regard to this clonotype: A much larger clone differs from this one at a single base, so this may be a read error. The missing conserved phenylalanine or tryptophan at the end of this CDR3 makes a read error likely. This rearrangement joins TRBV4-3 to TRBJ2-1; 7 bases are shared with TRBD1. Germline V gives CDR1 LGHNA, CDR2 YSLEER. The junction had 10 bases not matched to a gene; V was cut back by 8 bases and J by 3 bases. The CDR3 totals 15 residues. For the CDR3, the DNA is TGCGCCAGCGGGGAAGACAGGGTGAACTACAATGAGCAGTTCTTA. This codes for CASGEDRVNYNEQFL.

The chain recombines TRBV11-2 with TRBJ2-1; 10 bases match TRBD2. V lost 7 bases, J lost 8 bases, and 14 bases stayed unmatched. The CDR3 is 16 amino acids. CDR1 is SGHAT, CDR2 FQNNGV, per germline. The DNA for the CDR3 is TGTGCCAGCAACAACACAGGGGCTAGCGGGAGAGATGAGCAGTTCTTC. Amino acids: CASNNTGASGRDEQFF. The full variable domain, in which reference TRBV11-2 and TRBJ2-1 provide the parts outside the CDR3, is EAGVAQSPRYKIIEKRQSVAFWCNPISGHATLYWYQQILGQGPKLLIQFQNNGVVDDSQLPKDRFSAERLKGVDSTLKIQPAKLEDSAVYLCASNNTGASGRDEQFFGPGTRLTVL.

As concerns this clonotype: The junction departs from the called germline gene at one end, perhaps through a read error. This rearrangement joins TRBV5-1 to TRBJ2-3; 9 nucleotides agree with TRBD2. This CDR3 is built from 15 residues. In germline, CDR1 is SGHRS, CDR2 YFSETQ. For the CDR3, the DNA is TGCGCCTGCAGCTCGACTAGCGGAGTAACAGATACGCAGTATTTT. It encodes CACSSTSGVTDTQYF. Full variable domain (missing parts from reference TRBV5-1 and TRBJ2-3): KAGVTQTPRYLIKTRGQQVTLSCSPISGHRSVSWYQQTPGQGLQFLFEYFSETQRNKGNFPGRFSGRQFSNSRSEMNVSTLELGDSALYLCACSSTSGVTDTQYFGPGTRLTVL.